This paragraph reports one T cell receptor (beta chain). Antigen: not known. The primer mix had 60 Vbeta and 13 Jbeta primers. Generated by immunoSEQ multiplex PCR, the TCRdb table keeps only in-frame clones and is missing some. The repertoire holds some 130,000 clones, about 66% seen once, with 1.5% to 2% in the top ten. The data are from a study of cytomegalovirus exposure and HLA in healthy donors. Study observations and caveats: Relative to equally common others, HLA-associated TCR beta chains showed greater clonal expansion in a later analysis. Reports credit the classifier with highly specific, highly sensitive diagnosis of cytomegalovirus status.

The material sequenced was PBMCs. The receptor was isolated from a human donor in good health.

The CDR3 sequence is CASTVLAGGYNEQFF. CDR3 bases: TGTGCCAGCACCGTACTAGCGGGAGGATACAATGAGCAGTTCTTC. V gene TRBV27 combines with J gene TRBJ2-1, with 12 bases identical to TRBD2. Germline CDR1 reads MNHEY; CDR2 reads SMNVEV (reference sequence). The length of the CDR3 is 15 residues. V dropped 7 bases and J dropped 4; count of bases not matched to a gene: 5.